This record concerns one TCR beta chain sequence. The target antigen is unknown. Trimming stripped 4 bases from V and 6 bases from J, with 11 bases between. This CDR3 is built from 13 residues. CDR1 and CDR2 (germline): MGHDK, SYGVNS. The sample is drawn from a study of a mutant IDH1 vaccine in newly diagnosed glioma. Time point reported: week 23, last vaccination. A single vaccine dose contained 300 ug of mutant IDH1 20-mer peptide, and topical imiquimod was used with it. Only in-frame clones appear in the TCRdb table, and some are missing; sequencing was by immunoSEQ multiplex PCR. The sample includes 25,000 to 30,000 clones, roughly four fifths seen only once; the top ten take around a sixth.

The chain is built from TRBV25-1 and TRBJ2-3, with no clear D. The origin of this receptor is a woman in her 30s with glioma. The sample was PBMCs, taken from a glioma patient whose treatment included an IDH1 peptide vaccine. CDR3 sequence reads: CASSVPFMDTQYF. For the CDR3, the DNA is TGTGCCAGCAGTGTCCCATTCATGGATACGCAGTATTTT.